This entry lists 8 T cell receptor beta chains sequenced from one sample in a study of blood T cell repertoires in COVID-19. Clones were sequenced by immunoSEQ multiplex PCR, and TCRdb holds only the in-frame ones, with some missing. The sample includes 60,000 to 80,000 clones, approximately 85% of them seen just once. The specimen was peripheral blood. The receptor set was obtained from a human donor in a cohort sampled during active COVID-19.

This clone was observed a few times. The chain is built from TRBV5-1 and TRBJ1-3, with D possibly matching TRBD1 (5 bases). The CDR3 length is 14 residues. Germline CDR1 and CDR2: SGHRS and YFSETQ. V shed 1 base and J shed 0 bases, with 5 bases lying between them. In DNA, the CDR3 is TGCGCCAGCAGCTTGACAGGCTCTGGAAACACCATATATTTT. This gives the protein CASSLTGSGNTIYF.

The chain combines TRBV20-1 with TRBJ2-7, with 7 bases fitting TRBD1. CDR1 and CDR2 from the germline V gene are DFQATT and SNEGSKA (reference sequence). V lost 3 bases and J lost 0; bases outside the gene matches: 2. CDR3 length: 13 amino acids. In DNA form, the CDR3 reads TGCAGTGCTAGTAAGGGGGCCTCCTACGAGCAGTACTTC. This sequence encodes CSASKGASYEQYF.

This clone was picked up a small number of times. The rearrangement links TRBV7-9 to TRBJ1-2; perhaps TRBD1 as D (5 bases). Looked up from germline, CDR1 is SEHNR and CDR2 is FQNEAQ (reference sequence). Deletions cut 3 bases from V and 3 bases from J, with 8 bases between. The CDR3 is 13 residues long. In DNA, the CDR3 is TGTGCCAGCAGCTTCACAGGTGACTATGGCTACACCTTC. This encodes CASSFTGDYGYTF. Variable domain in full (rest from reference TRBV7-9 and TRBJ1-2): DTGVSQNPRHKITKRGQNVTFRCDPISEHNRLYWYRQTLGQGPEFLTYFQNEAQLEKSRLLSDRFSAERPKGSFSTLEIQRTEQGDSAMYLCASSFTGDYGYTFGSGTRLTVV.

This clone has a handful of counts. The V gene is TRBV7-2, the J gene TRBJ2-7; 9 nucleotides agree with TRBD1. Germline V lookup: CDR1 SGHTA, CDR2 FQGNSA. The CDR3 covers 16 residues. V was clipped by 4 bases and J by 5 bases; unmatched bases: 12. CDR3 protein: CASSSRSGQGLNEQYF. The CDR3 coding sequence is TGTGCCAGCAGCTCTAGATCGGGACAGGGTTTGAACGAGCAGTACTTC.

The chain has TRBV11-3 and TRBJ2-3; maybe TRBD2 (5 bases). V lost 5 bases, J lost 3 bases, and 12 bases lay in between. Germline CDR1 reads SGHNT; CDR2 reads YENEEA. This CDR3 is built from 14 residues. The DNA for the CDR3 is TGTGCCAGCAGCATCCTAGCAACAACAGATACGCAGTATTTT. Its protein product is CASSILATTDTQYF. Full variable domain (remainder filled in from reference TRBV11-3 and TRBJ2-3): EAGVVQSPRYKIIEKKQPVAFWCNPISGHNTLYWYLQNLGQGPELLIRYENEEAVDDSQLPKDRFSAERLKGVDSTLKIQPAELGDSAVYLCASSILATTDTQYFGPGTRLTVL.

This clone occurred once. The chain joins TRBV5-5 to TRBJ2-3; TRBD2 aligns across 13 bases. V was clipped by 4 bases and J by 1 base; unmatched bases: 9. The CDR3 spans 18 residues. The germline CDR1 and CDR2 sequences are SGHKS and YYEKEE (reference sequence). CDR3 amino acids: CASSGPLAGGGGTDTQYF. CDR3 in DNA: TGTGCCAGCAGCGGACCACTAGCGGGAGGGGGAGGCACAGATACGCAGTATTTT. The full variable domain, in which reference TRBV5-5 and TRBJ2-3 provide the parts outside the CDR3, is DAGVTQSPTHLIKTRGQQVTLRCSPISGHKSVSWYQQVLGQGPQFIFQYYEKEERGRGNFPDRFSARQFPNYSSELNVNALLLGDSALYLCASSGPLAGGGGTDTQYFGPGTRLTVL.

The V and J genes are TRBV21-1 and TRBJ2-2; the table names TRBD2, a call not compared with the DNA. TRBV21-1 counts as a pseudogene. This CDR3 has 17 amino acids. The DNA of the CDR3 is TGTGCCAGCAGCCCCCCGGGTAGCGGGGTGAACACCGGGGAGCTGTTTTTT. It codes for CASSPPGSGVNTGELFF.

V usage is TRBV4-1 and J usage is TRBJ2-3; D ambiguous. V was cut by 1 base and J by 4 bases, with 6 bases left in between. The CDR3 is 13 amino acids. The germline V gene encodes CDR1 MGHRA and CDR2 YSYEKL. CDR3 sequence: CASSQGAADTQYF. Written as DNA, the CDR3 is TGCGCCAGCAGCCAAGGAGCCGCAGATACGCAGTATTTT.